Listed here is a single TCR beta chain. The sample originates from a study of blood T cell repertoires in COVID-19. As for the study in general: Acute and convalescent COVID-19 samples came from the United States, Italy and Spain. From T cells, B-cell-depleted T cells, or PBMCs came the material, which was cDNA or gDNA.

In the study's own analysis: The authors estimated nucleated cell counts from reference gene primer amplification. The protocol was immunoSEQ multiplex PCR, while the TCRdb copy is restricted to in-frame clones and leaves out a portion. V and J calls and clone size are those listed in that table; D and trimming were worked out from the DNA. The table includes 140,000 or so clones, approximately 85% detected once. This CDR3 has 13 residues. Germline V gene sequence: CDR1 SGHTS, CDR2 YDEGEE. V shed 0 bases and J shed 1 base, with 3 bases lying between them. What was sequenced was peripheral blood. The chain recombines TRBV5-8 with TRBJ2-3; D unclear. This TCR derives from an older man with acute or convalescent COVID-19. CDR3 sequence (DNA): TGTGCCAGCAGCTTGGGCGGCACAGATACGCAGTATTTT. It specifies CASSLGGTDTQYF.